These T cell receptor beta chains were read from a single sample in a study of control samples from healthy donors and cancer patients. Measured with immunoSEQ multiplex PCR; TCRdb has only the in-frame clones, and not every one. The sample has about 89,000 clones; around nine tenths are singletons. The sequencing input was blood. These receptor sequences come from a man under 40 in good health. Both conserved end residues are part of each CDR3. A D gene is named only where the DNA matches it firmly. Clone size is given for some rows only: seen once, a few or many times, or a class if the clone is expanded.

>TRBV30|TRBJ1-2|.|TRBD1
TGTGCCTGGAGGGAACAGGGGGCTTACTGGGGAAACTATGGCTACACCTTC
CAWREQGAYWGNYGYTF
>TRBV14|TRBJ2-1|.|.
TGTGCCAGCAGCCAAGTTGGGACCAGCCACAATGAGCAGTTCTTC
CASSQVGTSHNEQFF
>TRBV10-2|TRBJ1-6|.|TRBD1
TGCGCCAGCAGGGGGACAGGAAGCTCCTATAATTCACCCCTCCACTTT
CASRGTGSSYNSPLHF
>TRBV6-5|TRBJ1-1|once|TRBD1
TGTGCCAGCGGCAACAGGGGGAACACTGAAGCTTTCTTT
CASGNRGNTEAFF
>TRBV28|TRBJ1-2|.|.
TGTGCCAGCAGGAGACAGCGACGCTACACCTTC
CASRRQRRYTF
>TRBV5-8|TRBJ1-2|few|TRBD1
TGTGCCAGCAGCCTTACAGGGGGCTCAAAGGGCTACACCTTC
CASSLTGGSKGYTF
>TRBV19|TRBJ1-1|.|.
TGTGCCAGTAGTATTCGCCGTCGGTACACTGAAGCTTTCTTT
CASSIRRRYTEAFF
>TRBV27|TRBJ1-1|.|.
TGTGCCAGCAGTTTGGGGGGGAGGGGGACTGAAGCTTTCTTT
CASSLGGRGTEAFF
>TRBV7-9|TRBJ2-3|once|.
TGTGCCAGCAGCGCTTCTATTCTAGCAACAGATACGCAGTATTTT
CASSASILATDTQYF
>TRBV19|TRBJ1-5|.|TRBD1
TGTGCCAGTAGTCTCGGGACAGGGGTTTATCAGCCCCAGCATTTT
CASSLGTGVYQPQHF
>TRBV28|TRBJ1-3|.|.
TGTGCCAGCACATTAGGGGCTCGGGGAAACACCATATATTTT
CASTLGARGNTIYF
>TRBV7-8|TRBJ2-5|.|.
TGTGCCAGCAGCTTAGGAAGGGGGGTACAAGAGACCCAGTACTTC
CASSLGRGVQETQYF
>TRBV6-4|TRBJ2-2|.|.
TGTGCCAGCAGTGTCCACCGGGGAGCTGTTTTT
CASSVHRGAVF
>TRBV5-1|TRBJ1-6|.|TRBD1
TGCGCCAGCAGCTTGGGGGACAGGGATCGCTCACCCCTCCACTTT
CASSLGDRDRSPLHF
>TRBV7-9|TRBJ1-2|few|TRBD1
TGTGCCAGCAGCTTGGGGAGACAGGGCGCTCTCTATGGCTACACCTTC
CASSLGRQGALYGYTF
>TRBV7-6|TRBJ1-1|.|.
TGTGCCAGCAGCTCTACCGGTAATGAAGCTTTCTTT
CASSSTGNEAFF
>TRBV19|TRBJ2-5|.|TRBD1
TGTGCCAGTAGGCGGACAGGGGGTGAACAAGAGACCCAGTACTTC
CASRRTGGEQETQYF
>TRBV7-8|TRBJ1-5|.|.
TGTGCCAGCAGCTTAGTGCACGGGAATCAGCCCCAGCATTTT
CASSLVHGNQPQHF
>TRBV30|TRBJ2-7|.|TRBD2
TGTGCCTGGAGCGACCCGCGGGGACTAGCGGATTCTATAACCTACGAGCAGTACTTC
CAWSDPRGLADSITYEQYF
>TRBV6-5|TRBJ1-2|.|TRBD1
TGTGCCAGCAGAGGGGACAGGGTCAACTATGGCTACACCTTC
CASRGDRVNYGYTF
>TRBV27|TRBJ1-2|.|.
TGTGCCAGCAGTTTAAGGAAGAGGGGGGGAAACTATGGCTACACCTTC
CASSLRKRGGNYGYTF
>TRBV19|TRBJ2-7|.|.
TGTGCCAGTAGCCCGACTGCCGCGACATACGAGCAGTACTTC
CASSPTAATYEQYF
>TRBV24-1|TRBJ2-5|.|.
TGTGCCACCAGTGACCCGATGAGGACCCAGTACTTC
CATSDPMRTQYF
>TRBV7-9|TRBJ2-5|.|.
TGTGCCAGCAGCTCTTTTACCGGCCTAAGAGGAGAGACCCAGTACTTC
CASSSFTGLRGETQYF
>TRBV4-2|TRBJ2-1|.|.
TGTGCCAGCAGCCAAGATGTGTTTTCGTCTTCCAATGAGCAGTTCTTC
CASSQDVFSSSNEQFF
>TRBV7-2|TRBJ1-1|few|TRBD1
TGTGCCAGCAGCCCACAGGGGCTTGAAGCTTTCTTT
CASSPQGLEAFF
>TRBV7-2|TRBJ2-1|once|TRBD1
TGTGCCAGCAGCTTGGCTCCGGGACAGGGGAGGTCCAATGAGCAGTTCTTC
CASSLAPGQGRSNEQFF
>TRBV11-2|TRBJ1-4|.|.
TGTGCCAGCAGCCCTTCCGGGGGGGCTAATGAAAAACTGTTTTTT
CASSPSGGANEKLFF
>TRBV28|TRBJ2-3|once|.
TGTGCCAGCAGTTTATCCCTCTCCAGCACAGATACGCAGTATTTT
CASSLSLSSTDTQYF
>TRBV7-8|TRBJ2-3|.|.
TGTGCCAGCAGCTCGAGACCTACTACAGATACGCAGTATTTT
CASSSRPTTDTQYF
>TRBV20-1|TRBJ1-2|once|.
TGCAGTGCTAGAAAGGGGTATGGCTACACCTTC
CSARKGYGYTF
>TRBV5-1|TRBJ2-2|few|TRBD1
TGCGCCAGCAGCTTGAGACAGGGGAATACCGGGGAGCTGTTTTTT
CASSLRQGNTGELFF
>TRBV4-2|TRBJ1-1|.|.
TGTGCCAGCAGCCAGGGAGGAGGGGCTTTCTTT
CASSQGGGAFF
>TRBV5-6|TRBJ1-4|.|.
TGTGCCAGCAGCCCGAGGGTTGGGGTTGAAAAACTGTTTTTT
CASSPRVGVEKLFF
>TRBV29-1|TRBJ1-2|once|.
TGCAGCGTTGAAGATAGTCGGCAGGGCTACACCTTC
CSVEDSRQGYTF
>TRBV2|TRBJ1-1|.|.
TGTGCCAGCAGTGGGGACATAAACACTGAAGCTTTCTTT
CASSGDINTEAFF
>TRBV5-1|TRBJ2-5|.|.
TGCGCCAGCAGCGGGGACCGGCCGGAGACCCAGTACTTC
CASSGDRPETQYF
>TRBV29-1|TRBJ2-7|few|.
TGCAGCGCTTATACAGGAGCCTACGAGCAGTACTTC
CSAYTGAYEQYF
>TRBV5-1|TRBJ1-2|.|TRBD1
TGCGCCAGCAGCTTGGCTCGGGACAGGTCTTCCGTTCGGTACACCTTC
CASSLARDRSSVRYTF
>TRBV24-1|TRBJ1-1|.|.
TGTGCCACCAGTGATTCTATGAACACTGAAGCTTTCTTT
CATSDSMNTEAFF
>TRBV5-5|TRBJ2-7|.|.
TGTGCCAGCAGCTCACTAGACGGAACCTACGAGCAGTACTTC
CASSSLDGTYEQYF
>TRBV7-3|TRBJ2-1|.|.
TGTGCCAGCAGCTACTCAGCGGGCTCCTACAATGAGCAGTTCTTC
CASSYSAGSYNEQFF
>TRBV6-4|TRBJ2-7|once|.
TGTGCCAGCAGTGACTCGAACAGGGAAGGGCGGCGGGGCTACGAGCAGTACTTC
CASSDSNREGRRGYEQYF
>TRBV10-1|TRBJ2-5|.|.
TGCGCCAGCAGTGATAGCAGGGGAGTAGAGACCCAGTACTTC
CASSDSRGVETQYF
>TRBV29-1|TRBJ2-2|.|TRBD1
TGCAGCGTTGAAGGGGACAGCAACACCGGGGAGCTGTTTTTT
CSVEGDSNTGELFF